The 15 T cell receptor beta chains presented below share a single source sample, sequenced in a study of shared clonotypes between healthy human individuals. The protocol was immunoSEQ multiplex PCR, while the TCRdb copy is restricted to in-frame clones and leaves out a portion. This repertoire shows about 2.3 million clones, about 92% found once; its top ten account for 0.39%. Material: naive CD4+ T cells from PBMCs. Sample subset: CD45RA+ positively selected. These TCRs come from a man aged 18 to 29 in good health. Some clones in this sample may be carry-over from other donors' samples.

The CDR3, as DNA: TGTGCCAGCAGTTCGACCGGGCCCAAGGTTCCTGAAGCTTTCTTT. Its translation is CASSSTGPKVPEAFF. This sequence joins TRBV5-6 and TRBJ1-1; D gene unclear. Between the trimmed V and J ends, which lost 5 bases and 6 bases, there was a span of 20 bases. Germline assignment: CDR1 SGHDT and CDR2 YYEEEE. The CDR3 has 15 amino acids.

The chain combines TRBV5-1 with TRBJ2-3; maybe TRBD2 (5 bases). Germline CDR1 SGHRS, CDR2 YFSETQ. The CDR3 is made up of 14 amino acids. With 4 bases removed from V and 2 bases from J, the gap between germline ends came to 11 bases. The CDR3 nucleotides are TGCGCCAGCAGCCCAGCTAGCCCCACAGATACGCAGTATTTT. It codes for CASSPASPTDTQYF. Full variable domain (outside the CDR3, taken from reference TRBV5-1 and TRBJ2-3): KAGVTQTPRYLIKTRGQQVTLSCSPISGHRSVSWYQQTPGQGLQFLFEYFSETQRNKGNFPGRFSGRQFSNSRSEMNVSTLELGDSALYLCASSPASPTDTQYFGPGTRLTVL.

The chain combines TRBV6-6 with TRBJ2-3; TRBD2 matches 13 bases. Germline V gene sequence: CDR1 MNHNY, CDR2 SVGAGI (reference sequence). CDR3 length equals 16 residues. The V segment lost 5 bases and the J segment 1 base; nucleotides outside the gene matches: 3. This CDR3 reads CASSGGLAGGTDTQYF. The CDR3 DNA follows: TGTGCCAGCAGTGGAGGACTAGCGGGGGGCACAGATACGCAGTATTTT.

The table lists this clone with a count of one. Other DNA sequences of this sample code for an identical CDR3. The V gene is TRBV28, the J gene TRBJ1-1; D remains unclear. Per the germline V gene, CDR1 is MDHEN and CDR2 is SYDVKM. This CDR3 spans 11 amino acids. The germline V and J ends were trimmed by 6 bases and 4 bases, with 6 bases remaining between them. In DNA, the CDR3 is TGTGCCAGCAGCCTACCCACTGAAGCTTTCTTT. This sequence encodes CASSLPTEAFF.

The CDR3 reads CASRYPGTGAHYEQYF. The CDR3, as DNA: TGTGCCAGCAGGTATCCCGGGACAGGGGCCCACTACGAGCAGTACTTC. This chain connects TRBV28 to TRBJ2-7; TRBD1 matches 10 bases. Germline CDR1 and CDR2: MDHEN and SYDVKM. The length of the CDR3 is 16 residues. Trimming removed 6 bases from V and 3 bases from J; junction bases left unmatched: 11.

This clone was found a few times. This chain joins TRBV5-4 and TRBJ2-5; tentatively, D is TRBD2 (5 bases). Germline loops: CDR1 SGHNT, CDR2 YYREEE (reference sequence). The CDR3 spans 13 residues. Between the trimmed V and J ends, which lost 4 bases and 4 bases, there was a span of 11 bases. The CDR3 DNA is TGTGCCAGCAGCCGGGGTGACCGAGAGACCCAGTACTTC. Amino acids: CASSRGDRETQYF.

V gene TRBV15 combines with J gene TRBJ1-1; D is undetermined. CDR3 length equals 11 residues. Looked up from germline, CDR1 is LNHNV and CDR2 is YYDKDF (reference sequence). V lost 8 bases and J lost 0, with 4 bases in between. This chain's CDR3 is CATGMNTEAFF. CDR3 DNA: TGTGCCACCGGGATGAACACTGAAGCTTTCTTT.

This chain uses TRBV27 with TRBJ2-3, with 8 bases identical to TRBD2. There are 14 residues in the CDR3. Per the germline V gene, CDR1 is MNHEY and CDR2 is SMNVEV (reference sequence). The V and J ends lost 3 bases and 5 bases, in that order; junction bases with no gene match: 4. In DNA form, the CDR3 reads TGTGCCAGCAGTTTTACGGGAGGGGGAGATACGCAGTATTTT. Protein product: CASSFTGGGDTQYF.

The chain employs TRBV27 and TRBJ2-2; TRBD1 aligns across 8 bases. From germline, CDR1 is MNHEY and CDR2 SMNVEV (reference sequence). The CDR3 loop spans 14 amino acids. V shed 3 bases, J shed 6 bases, and the junction held 3 bases outside the gene matches. The CDR3 coding sequence is TGTGCCAGCAGTTTCCGCAGGGGGCCCGGGGAGCTGTTTTTT. Translation: CASSFRRGPGELFF.

J is TRBJ2-1 and V is TRBV5-5, with 9 bases that match TRBD1. This CDR3 contains 17 residues. Germline V CDR1 and CDR2: SGHKS, YYEKEE (reference sequence). The V and J ends lost 2 bases and 3 bases, in that order; junction bases with no gene match: 9. The CDR3, as DNA: TGTGCCAGCAGCTTTCGACCCCCGGGACAGGGCTACAATGAGCAGTTCTTC. Translation gives CASSFRPPGQGYNEQFF. Filled out from reference TRBV5-5 and TRBJ2-1, the complete variable domain reads DAGVTQSPTHLIKTRGQQVTLRCSPISGHKSVSWYQQVLGQGPQFIFQYYEKEERGRGNFPDRFSARQFPNYSSELNVNALLLGDSALYLCASSFRPPGQGYNEQFFGPGTRLTVL.

The rearrangement joins TRBV28 to TRBJ2-7, with 12 bases aligning to TRBD1. The trim removed 5 bases at V and 3 bases at J, leaving 23 bases unmatched. Germline V lookup: CDR1 MDHEN, CDR2 SYDVKM. The CDR3 has 21 amino acids. The CDR3 spells CASSLHIYARDRGRVDYEQYF. For the CDR3, the DNA is TGTGCCAGCAGTCTGCACATATATGCCCGGGACAGGGGGCGGGTAGACTACGAGCAGTACTTC.

This chain links TRBV27 with TRBJ2-1; TRBD2 matches at 7 bases. V lost 2 bases, J lost 15 bases, and 13 bases stayed unmatched. This CDR3 has 14 residues. The germline gives CDR1 MNHEY, CDR2 SMNVEV (reference sequence). This CDR3 is CASSLQEGRGEGFF. Here the CDR3 DNA reads TGTGCCAGCAGTTTACAGGAGGGGAGGGGCGAAGGGTTCTTC.

This rearrangement joins TRBV5-6 to TRBJ2-7; D might be TRBD1 (6 bases). The length of the CDR3 is 14 residues. Germline-derived CDR1 and CDR2 are SGHDT and YYEEEE. Trimming removed 4 bases from V and 2 bases from J, with 13 bases in between. In nucleotides, the CDR3 is TGTGCCAGCAGCAATCCGGGACACCCCTACGAGCAGTACTTC. Protein product: CASSNPGHPYEQYF. Full variable domain (remainder filled in from reference TRBV5-6 and TRBJ2-7): DAGVTQSPTHLIKTRGQQVTLRCSPKSGHDTVSWYQQALGQGPQFIFQYYEEEERQRGNFPDRFSGHQFPNYSSELNVNALLLGDSALYLCASSNPGHPYEQYFGPGTRLTVT.

The V gene is TRBV7-2, the J gene TRBJ2-3; the match to TRBD2 covers 10 bases. The CDR3 is made up of 15 amino acids. Unmatched junction bases numbered 8, after V lost 2 bases and J lost 9 bases. CDR1 is SGHTA, CDR2 FQGNSA, per germline. The DNA for the CDR3 is TGTGCCAGCAGCTTATTCCAGCGGGAGGGCCAAACGCAGTATTTT. Translation gives CASSLFQREGQTQYF.

In its sample, this clone was seen once. The gene calls are TRBV7-3 and TRBJ2-3, with 10 bases matching TRBD2. Germline V gene sequence: CDR1 SGHTA, CDR2 FQGTGA. The V segment lost 5 bases and the J segment 2 bases; nucleotides outside the gene matches: 19. The CDR3 sequence is 20 residues long. The CDR3 loop is CASSRSSGRARGVNTDTQYF. CDR3 coding DNA: TGTGCCAGCAGCAGATCGAGCGGGAGGGCCCGTGGGGTTAACACAGATACGCAGTATTTT.